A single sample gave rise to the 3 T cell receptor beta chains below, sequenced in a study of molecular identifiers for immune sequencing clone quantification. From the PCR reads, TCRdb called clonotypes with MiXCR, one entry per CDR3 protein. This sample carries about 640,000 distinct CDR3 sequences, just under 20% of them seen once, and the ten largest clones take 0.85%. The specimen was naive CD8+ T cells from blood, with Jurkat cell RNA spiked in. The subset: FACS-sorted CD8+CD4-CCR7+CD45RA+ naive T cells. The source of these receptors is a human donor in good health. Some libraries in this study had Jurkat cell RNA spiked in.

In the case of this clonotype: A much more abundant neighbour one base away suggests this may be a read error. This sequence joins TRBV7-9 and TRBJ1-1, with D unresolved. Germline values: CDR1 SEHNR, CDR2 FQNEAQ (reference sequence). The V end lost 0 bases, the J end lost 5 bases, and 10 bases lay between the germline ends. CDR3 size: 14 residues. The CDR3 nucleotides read TGTGCCAGCAGCTTAGCGACTGGAAGGACTGAAGCTTTCTTT. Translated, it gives CASSLATGRTEAFF.

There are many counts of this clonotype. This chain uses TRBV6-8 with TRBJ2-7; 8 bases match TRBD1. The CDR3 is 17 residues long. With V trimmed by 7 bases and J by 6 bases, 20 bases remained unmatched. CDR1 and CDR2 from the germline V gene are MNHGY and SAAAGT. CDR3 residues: CASTTQSPQRQGFEQYF. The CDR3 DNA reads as TGTGCCAGCACCACACAAAGCCCCCAGCGACAGGGGTTCGAGCAGTACTTC.

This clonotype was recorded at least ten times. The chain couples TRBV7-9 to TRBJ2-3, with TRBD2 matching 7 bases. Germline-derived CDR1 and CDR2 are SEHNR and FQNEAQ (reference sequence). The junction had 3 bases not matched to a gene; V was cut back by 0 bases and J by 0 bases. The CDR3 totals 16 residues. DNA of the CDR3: TGTGCCAGCAGCTTAGCGGTCGGGAGGAGCACAGATACGCAGTATTTT. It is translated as CASSLAVGRSTDTQYF.